Each of the 7 T cell receptor beta chains below was sequenced from the same sample in a study of Ad26.COV2.S vaccination and SARS-CoV-2 variants (dated by TCRdb to the early 2020s). The treatment or condition label on this specimen signifies: 19 received Ad26.COV2.S at low or high dose, single or two shots; roughly 5 received placebo; per-sample allocation not given. For vaccine and placebo recipients, the sequenced repertoires came from samples collected on day 63 after the first injection. The method behind the library was the immunoSEQ multiplex PCR assay. TCRdb mirrors the immuneACCESS table, restricted to in-frame sequences. Some clones are absent from its copies; in checked studies, under half trace to an unresolved V gene, and the reason for the others is unknown. The sample table records fewer than 800,000 clones; more than 80% of these occur just once. The ten largest clones add up to about 1.5% of the sample.

Sequenced material: peripheral blood, taken in a trial of Ad26.COV2.S vaccine versus placebo. The receptors derive from a person aged 18-65 years who received the Ad26.COV2.S COVID-19 vaccine or a placebo.

The chain employs TRBV2 and TRBJ1-1; D is possibly TRBD1 (5 bases). CDR1 and CDR2 (germline): SNHLY, FYNNEI. Trimming left V 6 bases short and J 4 bases short, with 27 bases between. The CDR3 has 18 amino acids. The DNA of the CDR3 is TGTGCCAGCAGGCCCATCGGGAGGACGGGGGATTCCGGCACTGAAGCTTTCTTT. Protein sequence: CASRPIGRTGDSGTEAFF.

The J gene is TRBJ2-1, the V gene TRBV5-1; possibly TRBD1 for D (6 bases). CDR3 length equals 16 residues. Germline V gives CDR1 SGHRS, CDR2 YFSETQ. V dropped 0 bases and J dropped 6 bases, with 16 bases sitting between them. The CDR3 loop is CASSLVQGISGNEQFF. CDR3 in DNA: TGCGCCAGCAGCTTGGTACAGGGTATTTCGGGCAATGAGCAGTTCTTC.

This clone was counted a few times. The rearrangement joins TRBV6-1 to TRBJ2-7; D might be TRBD1 (7 bases). Per the germline V gene, CDR1 is MNHNS and CDR2 is SASEGT. Trimming pared 2 bases from V and 6 bases from J, leaving 11 bases between. The CDR3 extends over 13 amino acids. The CDR3 loop is CASSEPRGAEQYF. CDR3 nucleotides: TGTGCCAGCAGTGAACCCAGGGGGGCCGAGCAGTACTTC.

This clone was counted only a few times. The J gene is TRBJ1-1, the V gene TRBV3-1 (or the pseudogene TRBV3-2), with D unresolved. Germline CDR1 is LGHDT and CDR2 is YNNKEL (reference sequence). The CDR3 is 14 amino acids. V shed 4 bases and J shed 5 bases, with 14 bases lying between them. Here the CDR3 DNA reads TGTGCCAGCAGCCCCAAAGGTTGGGGTACTGAAGCTTTCTTT. Its translation: CASSPKGWGTEAFF.

A few counts support this clone. This chain uses TRBV2 with TRBJ2-1, with 8 positions matching TRBD2. This CDR3 contains 13 residues. CDR1 and CDR2 (germline): SNHLY, FYNNEI. V lost 7 bases, J lost 4 bases, and 3 bases stayed unmatched. The DNA for the CDR3 is TGTGCCAGCACCCAGCGGGAGTACAATGAGCAGTTCTTC. Protein sequence: CASTQREYNEQFF.

The chain combines TRBV30 with TRBJ2-3, with no clear D. Germline V gene lookup returns CDR1 GTSNPN and CDR2 SVGIG (reference sequence). Trimming removed 2 bases from V and 6 bases from J, with 12 bases in between. The CDR3 runs to 13 residues. DNA for the CDR3: TGTGCCTGGAGTCCCGGTAGTCCTGATACGCAGTATTTT. This sequence encodes CAWSPGSPDTQYF. The full variable domain, rest sourced from reference TRBV30 and TRBJ2-3, is SQTIHQWPATLVQPVGSPLSLECTVEGTSNPNLYWYRQAAGRGLQLLFYSVGIGQISSEVPQNLSASRPQDRQFILSSKKLLLSDSGFYLCAWSPGSPDTQYFGPGTRLTVL.

The chain uses TRBV20-1 and TRBJ1-2; the match to TRBD1 covers 9 bases. CDR1 and CDR2 (germline): DFQATT, SNEGSKA (reference sequence). V shed 3 bases, J shed 4 bases, and the junction held 6 bases outside the gene matches. The CDR3 consists of 14 residues. CDR3 bases: TGCAGTGCTAGTCCGGGACAGGGTCCCTATGGCTACACCTTC. Its translation is CSASPGQGPYGYTF.